This T cell receptor beta chain was captured in a study of beta chain features in type 1 diabetes. Whole-study context: Examination of sorted cells across all samples involved around 99 million cells.

CD4+ cells of the naive, central memory, regulatory and stem cell-like memory types were sorted via CD45RO/CCR7/CD25/CD127/CD95/CD27. This CDR3 comprises 16 residues. The germline CDR1 and CDR2 sequences are ENHRY and SYGVKD. The V and J ends lost 6 bases and 2 bases respectively, with 18 bases between them. Whole-study results and caveats: Shortening that was moderate but significant affected the TCRB CDR3s of Type 1 diabetes patients in all four CD4+ subsets. For patients, the naive, central memory and Treg TCRB repertoires appeared more alike than for healthy donors.

Expressed TCRB transcripts were sequenced because the isolated RNA had all been reverse transcribed beforehand. TCRdb's table, derived via immunoSEQ multiplex PCR, lists solely in-frame clones and lacks some. Among 640,000 or so clones, 13% were seen once, and the ten largest hold 0.02% to 0.025%. On this clone itself: Its specificity is not known.

The chain combines TRBV10-3 with TRBJ2-3; either TRBD1 or TRBD2 may fit D (5 bases each). What was sequenced was naive CD4+ T cells from blood. The sequence was collected from a man aged 18 to 29 with type 1 diabetes. CDR3 loop: CAISSSEGQPTDTQYF. The CDR3 DNA reads as TGTGCCATCAGCTCCAGCGAGGGGCAACCCACAGATACGCAGTATTTT.